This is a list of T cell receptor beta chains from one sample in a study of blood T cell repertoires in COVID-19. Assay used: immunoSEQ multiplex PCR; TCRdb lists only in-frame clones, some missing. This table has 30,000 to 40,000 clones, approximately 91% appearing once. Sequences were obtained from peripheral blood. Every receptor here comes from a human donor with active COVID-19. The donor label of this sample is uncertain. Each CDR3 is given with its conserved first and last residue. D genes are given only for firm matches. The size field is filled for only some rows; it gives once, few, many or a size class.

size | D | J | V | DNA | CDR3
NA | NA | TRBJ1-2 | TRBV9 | TGTGCCAGCAGCGTTGACACAGGGTTTTTAGGTTACACCTTC | CASSVDTGFLGYTF
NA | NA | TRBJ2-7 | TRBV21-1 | TGTGCCAGCAGCAAAGGCGAGCGGAGCTACGAGCAGTACTTC | CASSKGERSYEQYF
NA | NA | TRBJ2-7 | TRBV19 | TGTGCCAGTAGTGCCCAGCAGGGAACCGAGCAGTACTTC | CASSAQQGTEQYF
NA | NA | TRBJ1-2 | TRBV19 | TGTGCCAGTAGAACGGCCGGACAGAGTTATGGCTACACCTTC | CASRTAGQSYGYTF
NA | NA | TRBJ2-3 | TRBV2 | TGTGCCAGTGGCGGAGGAGGGGGCGGAAGGACGCAGTATTTT | CASGGGGGGRTQYF
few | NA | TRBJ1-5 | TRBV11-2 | TGTGCCAGCAGCACACTCCCAGGGGCCAATCAGCCCCAGCATTTT | CASSTLPGANQPQHF
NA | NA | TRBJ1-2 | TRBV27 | TGTGCCAGCAGTTTTGAGGGTACTGGCGGCTACACCTTC | CASSFEGTGGYTF
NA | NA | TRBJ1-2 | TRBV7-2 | TGTGCCAGCAGCTTAGCGCGCGGCGGAAGTCGCTATGGCTACACCTTC | CASSLARGGSRYGYTF
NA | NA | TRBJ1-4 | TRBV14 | TGTGCCAGCAGCCAAGCGCGGATAGGGGGTGGGGAAAAACTGTTTTTT | CASSQARIGGGEKLFF
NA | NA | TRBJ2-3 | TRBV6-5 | TGTGCCAGCAGTTACCCAGGGGTAAATACGCAGTATTTT | CASSYPGVNTQYF
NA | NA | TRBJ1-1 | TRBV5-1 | TGCGCCAGCAATTTTGCGGAGAACACTGAAGCTTTCTTT | CASNFAENTEAFF
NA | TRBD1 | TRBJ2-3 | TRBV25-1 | TGTGCCAGCAGTGACGGGACAGGAAGCACAGATACGCAGTATTTT | CASSDGTGSTDTQYF
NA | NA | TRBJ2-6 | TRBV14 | TGTGCCAGCAGCCACCCCGGGACAACTGGGGCCAACGTCCTGACTTTC | CASSHPGTTGANVLTF
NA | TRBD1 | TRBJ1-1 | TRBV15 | TGTGCCACCAGCAAACGGACAGGGGGGAACACTGAAGCTTTCTTT | CATSKRTGGNTEAFF
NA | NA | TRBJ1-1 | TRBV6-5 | TGTGCCAGCAGATGGGGGGCGGGGGACACTGAAGCTTTCTTT | CASRWGAGDTEAFF
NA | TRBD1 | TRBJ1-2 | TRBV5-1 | TGCGCCAGCAGCTTGGCCGGGGGACAGGGCTATGGCTACACCTTC | CASSLAGGQGYGYTF
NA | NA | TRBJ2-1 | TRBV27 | TGTGCCAGCAGTTTATTAAACCTTCGGACAGCGCACAATGAGCAGTTCTTC | CASSLLNLRTAHNEQFF
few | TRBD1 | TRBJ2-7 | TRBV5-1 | TGCGCCAGCAGCTTGGAGGCAGGGGGATTCTCCTACGAGCAGTACTTC | CASSLEAGGFSYEQYF
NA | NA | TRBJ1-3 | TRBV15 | TGTGCCACCAGCCTCGACAGATCCCCAAACACCATATATTTT | CATSLDRSPNTIYF
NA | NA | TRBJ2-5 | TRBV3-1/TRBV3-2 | TGTGCCAGCAGCGACGCCCTAGCGATTGAGACCCAGTACTTC | CASSDALAIETQYF
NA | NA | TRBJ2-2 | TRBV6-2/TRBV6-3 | TGTGCCAGCAGTTACCTGACAGCGAACACCGGGGAGCTGTTTTTT | CASSYLTANTGELFF
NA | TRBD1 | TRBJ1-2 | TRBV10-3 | TGTGCCATCAGGGTAGAGGGGGCGCGGAGAGATGGCTACACCTTC | CAIRVEGARRDGYTF
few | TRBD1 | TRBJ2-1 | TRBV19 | TGTGCCAGTAGTGTCGGGACAGGTACATTCGGTGAGCAGTTCTTC | CASSVGTGTFGEQFF
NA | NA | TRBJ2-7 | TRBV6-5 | TGTGCCAGCAGACGGGGGGCAGGATCCTACGAGCAGTACTTC | CASRRGAGSYEQYF
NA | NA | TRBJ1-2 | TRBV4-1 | TGCGCCAGCAGCATAGGGCCCATGACAGGAGGTAGCGGCTACACCTTC | CASSIGPMTGGSGYTF
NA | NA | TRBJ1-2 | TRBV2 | TGTGCCAGCAGTGAAACCCAGGGAATTCATGGCTACACCTTC | CASSETQGIHGYTF
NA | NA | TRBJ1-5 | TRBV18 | TGTGCCAGCTCACCATCGGGCAGGGCAAATCAGCCCCAGCATTTT | CASSPSGRANQPQHF
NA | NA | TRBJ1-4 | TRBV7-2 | TGTGCCAGCAGCTTAGGATCGGGGAGTTCTTCTAATGAAAAACTGTTTTTT | CASSLGSGSSSNEKLFF
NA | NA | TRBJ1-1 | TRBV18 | TGTGCCAGCTCACCACAGTTGGGCGAGAACACTGAAGCTTTCTTT | CASSPQLGENTEAFF
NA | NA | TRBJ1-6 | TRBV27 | TGTGCCAGCAGTTTATCCCCCATCACGAGCTCCTATAATTCACCCCTCCACTTT | CASSLSPITSSYNSPLHF
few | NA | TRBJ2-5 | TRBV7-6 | TGTGCCAGCAGCTTAGTGCCTGGAGGGCAAGAGACCCAGTACTTC | CASSLVPGGQETQYF
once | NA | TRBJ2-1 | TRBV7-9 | TGTGCCAGCAGCTTAGCGGAGGGGCGCGCTCCCGATGAGCAGTTCTTC | CASSLAEGRAPDEQFF